These T cell receptor beta chains were read from a single sample in a study of T cell responses to AZD1222 COVID-19 vaccine. Using immunoSEQ multiplex PCR, the repertoire was profiled, and TCRdb retains in-frame clones only, with some absent. The repertoire holds roughly 120,000 clones, 87% seen once, with around 2.5% in the top ten. The starting material was peripheral blood, obtained 28 days after the second AZD1222 dose. Source of these receptors: an adult who received the AZD1222 COVID-19 vaccine. Each CDR3 is given with its conserved first and last residue. Each record gives: J gene, D gene, V gene, clone size, CDR3 DNA, CDR3 protein. D genes are given only for firm matches. Size values are once, few and many counts, or a class for expanded clones, and some rows have none.

>TRBJ1-5|TRBD1|TRBV7-8|-
TGTGCCAGCAGCTTAGGCCCTGGCACAGGGGTTAGCAATCAGCCCCAGCATTTT
CASSLGPGTGVSNQPQHF
>TRBJ2-1|-|TRBV6-4|-
TGTGCCAGCAGTGGCGAGGCGGCCCGTGAGCAGTTCTTC
CASSGEAAREQFF
>TRBJ1-2|-|TRBV4-2|few
TGTGCCAGCAGCCCACTTGGTCGGGGCAGGGATCCCTCCACTATGGGCTACACCTTC
CASSPLGRGRDPSTMGYTF
>TRBJ2-7|-|TRBV10-3|once
TGTGCCATCAGTGATGAGGTCGCCTACGAGCAGTACTTC
CAISDEVAYEQYF
>TRBJ1-1|TRBD1|TRBV29-1|-
TGCAGCGTGAACAGGGGCAACACTGAAGCTTTCTTT
CSVNRGNTEAFF
>TRBJ1-4|-|TRBV2|-
TGTGCCAGCAGTTTGGGCAGTTCTAATGAAAAACTGTTTTTT
CASSLGSSNEKLFF
>TRBJ1-2|TRBD1|TRBV5-1|-
TGCGCCAGCAGCTTGGCAGGGGGTTCCTATGGCTACACCTTC
CASSLAGGSYGYTF
>TRBJ2-5|TRBD2|TRBV19|-
TGTGCCAGTATGGCAATGGGAGGGGTACCGGGAAAAGAGACCCAGTACTTC
CASMAMGGVPGKETQYF
>TRBJ1-4|TRBD1|TRBV7-6|-
TGTGCCAGCAGCCGGGGACAGGATAATGAAAAACTGTTTTTT
CASSRGQDNEKLFF
>TRBJ2-3|-|TRBV4-2|-
TGTGCCAGCAGCCAAGTTGGGGCCCCGGATTCGGATACGCAGTATTTT
CASSQVGAPDSDTQYF
>TRBJ2-7|TRBD1|TRBV7-6|-
TGTGCCAGCAGCCATGCCTCCGGGACAGGATCCTACGAGCAGTACTTC
CASSHASGTGSYEQYF
>TRBJ2-5|-|TRBV7-9|-
TGTGCCAGCAGGCCAGAGGGGCATTACCAAGAGACCCAGTACTTC
CASRPEGHYQETQYF
>TRBJ1-2|TRBD1|TRBV29-1|-
TGCAGCGGGATATCTGGGACAGGCTATGGCTACACCTTC
CSGISGTGYGYTF
>TRBJ1-1|-|TRBV6-5|-
TGTGCCAGCAGGCAGAGATACACTGAAGCTTTCTTT
CASRQRYTEAFF
>TRBJ2-2|-|TRBV28|-
TGTGCCAGCAGGACGAACACCGGGGAGCTGTTTTTT
CASRTNTGELFF
>TRBJ1-2|TRBD1|TRBV5-1|-
TGCGCCAGCAGCTTGTCAGGGGGCGACTATGGCTACACCTTC
CASSLSGGDYGYTF
>TRBJ2-7|TRBD2|TRBV3-1/TRBV3-2|-
TGTGCCAGCAGCCCCGGGTGGACTAGCGGGGAATTCTCCTACGAGCAGTACTTC
CASSPGWTSGEFSYEQYF
>TRBJ1-1|-|TRBV18|-
TGTGCCAGCTCACCAGATAGGACAGTCATGAACACTGAAGCTTTCTTT
CASSPDRTVMNTEAFF
>TRBJ1-5|-|TRBV24-1|-
TGTGCCACCAGTGGCGAGCAGGGTGAGGCCCAGCATTTT
CATSGEQGEAQHF
>TRBJ2-1|TRBD2|TRBV10-2|-
TGCGCCAGCAGTGCTAGCGGGGGGGCGGGGTACAATGAGCAGTTCTTC
CASSASGGAGYNEQFF
>TRBJ1-3|-|TRBV7-6|-
TGTGCCAGCAGCTTAGTGGCTGGAAACACCATATATTTT
CASSLVAGNTIYF
>TRBJ2-6|-|TRBV6-2/TRBV6-3|-
TGTGCCAGCAGTCAGGGACCGGAACGCTCTGGGGCCAACGTCCTGACTTTC
CASSQGPERSGANVLTF
>TRBJ2-1|-|TRBV11-3|-
TGTGCCAGCAGCTTAGATTGGGATGAGCAGTTCTTC
CASSLDWDEQFF
>TRBJ1-5|TRBD1|TRBV18|once
TGTGCCAGCTCACCCCTAGGACAGGGCAATCAGCCCCAGCATTTT
CASSPLGQGNQPQHF
>TRBJ2-7|-|TRBV30|once
TGTGCCTGGACCACCTTGACAGCCTACGAGCAGTACTTC
CAWTTLTAYEQYF
>TRBJ1-1|-|TRBV30|-
TGTGCCTGGAGTGTACTTCTGCGAAGGGGGTCATCGGCTTTCTTT
CAWSVLLRRGSSAFF
>TRBJ2-3|-|TRBV4-2|-
TGTGCCAGCAGCCTCCTAGGTAGCACAGATACGCAGTATTTT
CASSLLGSTDTQYF
>TRBJ1-6|-|TRBV5-1|-
TGCGCCAGCAGCTCTACAGGGAAGAGTAATTCACCCCTCCACTTT
CASSSTGKSNSPLHF
>TRBJ1-5|TRBD1|TRBV6-5|-
TGTGCCACAACAGGGGGCAAAGGGACCCTACAGCCCCAGCATTTT
CATTGGKGTLQPQHF